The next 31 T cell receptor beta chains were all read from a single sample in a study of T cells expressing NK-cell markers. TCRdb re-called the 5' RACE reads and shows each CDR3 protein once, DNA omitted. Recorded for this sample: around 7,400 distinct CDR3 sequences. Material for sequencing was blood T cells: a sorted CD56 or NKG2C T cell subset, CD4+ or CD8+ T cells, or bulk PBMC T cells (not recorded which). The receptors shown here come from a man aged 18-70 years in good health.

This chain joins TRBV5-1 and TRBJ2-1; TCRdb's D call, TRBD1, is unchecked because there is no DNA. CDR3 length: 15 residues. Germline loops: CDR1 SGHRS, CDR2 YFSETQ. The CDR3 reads CASSVGPLGRNEQFF.

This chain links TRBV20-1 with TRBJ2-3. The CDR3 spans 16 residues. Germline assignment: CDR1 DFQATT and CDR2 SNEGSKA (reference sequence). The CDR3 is CSARDPLAGHTDTQYF.

The CDR3 sequence: CASSEDRTSGANVLTF. This sequence joins TRBV18 and TRBJ2-6; TCRdb reports TRBD1, a call that lacks DNA to check it against. CDR3 length equals 16 residues. Germline-derived CDR1 and CDR2 are KGHSH and LQKENI.

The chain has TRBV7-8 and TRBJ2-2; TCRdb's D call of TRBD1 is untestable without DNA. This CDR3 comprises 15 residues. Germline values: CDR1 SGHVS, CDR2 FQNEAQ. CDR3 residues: CASSFLRGATGELFF.

CDR3 residues: CASSVERASGGLHTGELFF. This chain joins TRBV2 and TRBJ2-2; TCRdb calls TRBD2, which cannot be checked without DNA. Germline CDR1 reads SNHLY; CDR2 reads FYNNEI. CDR3 length: 19 amino acids.

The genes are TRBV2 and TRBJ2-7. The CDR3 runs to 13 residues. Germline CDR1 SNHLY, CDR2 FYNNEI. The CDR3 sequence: CASSDRRYYEQYF. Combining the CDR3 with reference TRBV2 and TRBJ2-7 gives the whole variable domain EPEVTQTPSHQVTQMGQEVILRCVPISNHLYFYWYRQILGQKVEFLVSFYNNEISEKSEIFDDQFSVERPDGSNFTLKIRSTKLEDSAMYFCASSDRRYYEQYFGPGTRLTVT.

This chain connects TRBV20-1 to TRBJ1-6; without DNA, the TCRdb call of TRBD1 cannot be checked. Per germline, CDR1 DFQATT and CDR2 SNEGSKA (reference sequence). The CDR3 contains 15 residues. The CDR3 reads CSASYPGLDNSPLHF.

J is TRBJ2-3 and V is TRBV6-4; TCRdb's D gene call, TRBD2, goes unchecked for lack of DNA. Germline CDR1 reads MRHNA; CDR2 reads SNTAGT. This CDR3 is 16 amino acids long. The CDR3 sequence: CASSESVAGGPDTQYF.

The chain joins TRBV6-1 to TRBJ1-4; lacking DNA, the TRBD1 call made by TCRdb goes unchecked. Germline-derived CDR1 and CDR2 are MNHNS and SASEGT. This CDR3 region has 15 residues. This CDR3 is CASSEAAGANEKLFF.

CDR3 residues: CASSQDPVSNEQFF. The V and J genes are TRBV3-1 and TRBJ2-1. CDR3 length: 14 residues. Germline V lookup: CDR1 LGHDT, CDR2 YNNKEL (reference sequence).

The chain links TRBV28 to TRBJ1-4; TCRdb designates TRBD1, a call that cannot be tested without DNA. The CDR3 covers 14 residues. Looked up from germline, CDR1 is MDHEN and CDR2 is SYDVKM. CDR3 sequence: CASRLQGKGEKLFF.

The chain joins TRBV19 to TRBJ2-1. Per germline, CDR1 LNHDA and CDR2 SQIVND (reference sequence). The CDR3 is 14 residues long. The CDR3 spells CASSSISEPNEQFF.

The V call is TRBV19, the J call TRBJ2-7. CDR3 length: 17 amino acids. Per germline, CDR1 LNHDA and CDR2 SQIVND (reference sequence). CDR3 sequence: CASSILYTGTGIHEQYF.

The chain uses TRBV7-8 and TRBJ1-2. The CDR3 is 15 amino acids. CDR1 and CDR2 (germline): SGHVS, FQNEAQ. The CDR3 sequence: CASSLAPGTRIGYTF. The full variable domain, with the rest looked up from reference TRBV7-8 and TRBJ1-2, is GAGVSQSPRYKVAKRGQDVALRCDPISGHVSLFWYQQALGQGPEFLTYFQNEAQLDKSGLPSDRFFAERPEGSVSTLKIQRTQQEDSAVYLCASSLAPGTRIGYTFGSGTRLTVV.

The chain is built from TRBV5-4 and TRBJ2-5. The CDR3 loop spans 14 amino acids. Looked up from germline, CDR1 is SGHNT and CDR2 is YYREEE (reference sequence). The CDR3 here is CASSPTGNQETQYF.

CDR3 protein: CASSPPDGVAKNIQYF. The V gene is TRBV18, the J gene TRBJ2-4. The V gene's germline CDR1 is KGHSH and CDR2 LQKENI. This CDR3 contains 16 residues. The whole variable domain, remainder taken from reference TRBV18 and TRBJ2-4, is NAGVMQNPRHLVRRRGQEARLRCSPMKGHSHVYWYRQLPEEGLKFMVYLQKENIIDESGMPKERFSAEFPKEGPSILRIQQVVRGDSAAYFCASSPPDGVAKNIQYFGAGTRLSVL.

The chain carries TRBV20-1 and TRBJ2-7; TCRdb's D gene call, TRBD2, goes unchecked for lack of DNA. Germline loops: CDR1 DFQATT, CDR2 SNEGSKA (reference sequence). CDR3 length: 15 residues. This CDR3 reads CSARDTERGANEQYF.

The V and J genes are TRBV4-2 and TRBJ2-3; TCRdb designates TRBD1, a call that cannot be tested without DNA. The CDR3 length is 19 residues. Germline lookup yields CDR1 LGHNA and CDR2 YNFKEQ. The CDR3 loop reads CASSQAPQLSEGVTDTQYF.

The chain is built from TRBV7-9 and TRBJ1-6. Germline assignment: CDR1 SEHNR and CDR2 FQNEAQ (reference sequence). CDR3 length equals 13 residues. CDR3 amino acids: CASSWGPRSPLHF.

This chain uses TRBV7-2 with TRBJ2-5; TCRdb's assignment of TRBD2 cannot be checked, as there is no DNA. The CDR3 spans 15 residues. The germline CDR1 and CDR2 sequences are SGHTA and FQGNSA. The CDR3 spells CASSPVGTSGETQYF. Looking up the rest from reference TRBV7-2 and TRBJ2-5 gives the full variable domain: GAGVSQSPSNKVTEKGKDVELRCDPISGHTALYWYRQSLGQGLEFLIYFQGNSAPDKSGLPSDRFSAERTGGSVSTLTIQRTQQEDSAVYLCASSPVGTSGETQYFGPGTRLLVL.

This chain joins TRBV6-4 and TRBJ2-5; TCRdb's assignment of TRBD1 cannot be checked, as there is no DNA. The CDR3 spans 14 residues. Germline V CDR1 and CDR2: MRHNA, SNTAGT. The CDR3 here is CASSEGQGAETQYF.

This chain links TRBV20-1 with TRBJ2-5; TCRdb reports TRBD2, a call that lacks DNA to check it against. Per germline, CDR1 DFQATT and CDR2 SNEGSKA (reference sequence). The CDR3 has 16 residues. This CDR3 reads CSARDIGGGERETQYF.

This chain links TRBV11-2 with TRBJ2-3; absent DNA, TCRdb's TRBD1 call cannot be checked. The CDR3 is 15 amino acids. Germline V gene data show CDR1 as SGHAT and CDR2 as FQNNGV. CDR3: CASSQQGYETDTQYF.

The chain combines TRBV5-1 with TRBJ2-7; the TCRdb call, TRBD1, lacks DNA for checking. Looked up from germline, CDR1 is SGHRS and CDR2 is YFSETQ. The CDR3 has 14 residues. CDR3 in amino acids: CASSLASQGGEQYF.

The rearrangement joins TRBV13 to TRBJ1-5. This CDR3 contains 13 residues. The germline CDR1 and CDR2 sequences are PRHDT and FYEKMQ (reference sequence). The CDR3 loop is CASSQDSNQPQHF. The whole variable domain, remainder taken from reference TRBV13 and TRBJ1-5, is AAGVIQSPRHLIKEKRETATLKCYPIPRHDTVYWYQQGPGQDPQFLISFYEKMQSDKGSIPDRFSAQQFSDYHSELNMSSLELGDSALYFCASSQDSNQPQHFGDGTRLSIL.

CDR3 sequence: CAWSSLGADYNEQFF. J is TRBJ2-1 and V is TRBV30; TCRdb's D gene call, TRBD1, goes unchecked for lack of DNA. Germline V gene lookup returns CDR1 GTSNPN and CDR2 SVGIG (reference sequence). The CDR3 runs to 15 residues. Looking up the rest from reference TRBV30 and TRBJ2-1 gives the full variable domain: SQTIHQWPATLVQPVGSPLSLECTVEGTSNPNLYWYRQAAGRGLQLLFYSVGIGQISSEVPQNLSASRPQDRQFILSSKKLLLSDSGFYLCAWSSLGADYNEQFFGPGTRLTVL.

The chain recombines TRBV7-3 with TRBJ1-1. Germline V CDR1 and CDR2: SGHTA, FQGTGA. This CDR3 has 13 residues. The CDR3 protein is CASSESVNTEAFF.

The CDR3 here is CASSVERGYEQYF. The genes are TRBV7-8 and TRBJ2-7; no DNA is available, so the TRBD1 call from TCRdb remains unchecked. The germline CDR1 and CDR2 sequences are SGHVS and FQNEAQ. The CDR3 spans 13 residues.

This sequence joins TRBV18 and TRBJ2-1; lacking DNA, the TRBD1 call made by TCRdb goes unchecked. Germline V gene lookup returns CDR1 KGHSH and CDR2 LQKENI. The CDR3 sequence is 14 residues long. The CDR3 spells CASSPGPGYNEQFF.

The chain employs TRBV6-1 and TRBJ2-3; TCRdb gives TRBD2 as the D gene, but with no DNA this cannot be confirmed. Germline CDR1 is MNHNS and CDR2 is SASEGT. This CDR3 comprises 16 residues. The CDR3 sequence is CASSEAHGGGADTQYF.

CDR3 sequence: CSARDPGLGDTGELFF. The rearrangement uses TRBV20-1 and TRBJ2-2. The CDR3 is made up of 16 amino acids. Germline V lookup: CDR1 DFQATT, CDR2 SNEGSKA (reference sequence).